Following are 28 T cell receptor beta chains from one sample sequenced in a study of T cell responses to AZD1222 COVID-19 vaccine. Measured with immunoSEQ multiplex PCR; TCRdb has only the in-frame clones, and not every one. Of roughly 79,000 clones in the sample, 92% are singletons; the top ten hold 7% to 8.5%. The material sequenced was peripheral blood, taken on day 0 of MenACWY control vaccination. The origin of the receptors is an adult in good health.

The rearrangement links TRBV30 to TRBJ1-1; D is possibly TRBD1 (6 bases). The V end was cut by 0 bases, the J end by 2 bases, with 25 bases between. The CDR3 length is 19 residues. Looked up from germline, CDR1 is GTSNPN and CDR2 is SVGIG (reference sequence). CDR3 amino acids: CAWSVLQWTADPFNTEAFF. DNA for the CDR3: TGTGCCTGGAGTGTCCTCCAATGGACAGCCGACCCTTTCAACACTGAAGCTTTCTTT.

The CDR3 nucleotides are TGTGCCAGCAGGACCACAGGGTACGAGCAGTACTTC. The encoded protein is CASRTTGYEQYF. The chain recombines TRBV28 with TRBJ2-7, with D tentatively TRBD1 (6 bases). This CDR3 spans 12 amino acids. The V gene lost 6 bases and the J gene lost 4 bases, with 10 bases spanning the gap. Per germline, CDR1 MDHEN and CDR2 SYDVKM. Looking up the rest from reference TRBV28 and TRBJ2-7 gives the full variable domain: DVKVTQSSRYLVKRTGEKVFLECVQDMDHENMFWYRQDPGLGLRLIYFSYDVKMKEKGDIPEGYSVSREKKERFSLILESASTNQTSMYLCASRTTGYEQYFGPGTRLTVT.

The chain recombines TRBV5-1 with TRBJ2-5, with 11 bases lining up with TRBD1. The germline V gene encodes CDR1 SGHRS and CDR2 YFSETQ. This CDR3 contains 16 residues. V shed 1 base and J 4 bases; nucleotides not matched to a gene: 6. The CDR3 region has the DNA TGCGCCAGCAGCTTGTGGGGGACAGGGGGGCGAGAGACCCAGTACTTC. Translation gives CASSLWGTGGRETQYF.

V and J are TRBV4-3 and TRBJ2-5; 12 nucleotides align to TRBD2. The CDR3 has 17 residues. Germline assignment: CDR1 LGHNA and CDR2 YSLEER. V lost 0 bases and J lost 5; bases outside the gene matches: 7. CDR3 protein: CASSQDGSSGGVETQYF. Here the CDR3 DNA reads TGCGCCAGCAGCCAAGATGGGTCTAGCGGGGGGGTGGAGACCCAGTACTTC.

The CDR3 nucleotides are TGTGCCAGCTTGATACCGCCAGGGTACCGGAGCACAGATACGCAGTATTTT. Translated, it gives CASLIPPGYRSTDTQYF. The chain carries TRBV27 and TRBJ2-3, with D perhaps matching TRBD1 (5 bases). The CDR3 extends over 17 amino acids. V was pared by 8 bases and J by 0 bases, with 21 bases between. Germline CDR1 MNHEY, CDR2 SMNVEV (reference sequence).

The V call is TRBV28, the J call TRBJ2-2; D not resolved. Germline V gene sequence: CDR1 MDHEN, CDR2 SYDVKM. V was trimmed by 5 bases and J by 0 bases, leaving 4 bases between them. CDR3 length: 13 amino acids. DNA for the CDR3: TGTGCCAGCAGTCACCCGAACACCGGGGAGCTGTTTTTT. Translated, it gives CASSHPNTGELFF.

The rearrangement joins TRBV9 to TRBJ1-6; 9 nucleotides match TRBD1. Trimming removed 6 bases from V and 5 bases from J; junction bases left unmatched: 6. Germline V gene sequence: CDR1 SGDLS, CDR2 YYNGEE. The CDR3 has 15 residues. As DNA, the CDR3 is TGTGCCAGCAACGCCGGGACAGGGAATAATTCACCCCTCCACTTT. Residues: CASNAGTGNNSPLHF.

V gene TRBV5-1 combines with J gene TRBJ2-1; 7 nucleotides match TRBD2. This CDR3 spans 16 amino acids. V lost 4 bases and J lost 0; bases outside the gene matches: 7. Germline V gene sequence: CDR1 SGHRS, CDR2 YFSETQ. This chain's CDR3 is CASSQTSASSYNEQFF. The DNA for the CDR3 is TGCGCCAGCAGCCAAACTAGCGCAAGCTCCTACAATGAGCAGTTCTTC.

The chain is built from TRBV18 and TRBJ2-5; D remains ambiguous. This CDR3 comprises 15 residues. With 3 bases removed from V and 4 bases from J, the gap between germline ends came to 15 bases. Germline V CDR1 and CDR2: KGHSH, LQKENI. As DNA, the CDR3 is TGTGCCAGCTCACCGACCACTGAAACCCGAGAGACCCAGTACTTC. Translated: CASSPTTETRETQYF. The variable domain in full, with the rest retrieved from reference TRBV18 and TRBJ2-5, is NAGVMQNPRHLVRRRGQEARLRCSPMKGHSHVYWYRQLPEEGLKFMVYLQKENIIDESGMPKERFSAEFPKEGPSILRIQQVVRGDSAAYFCASSPTTETRETQYFGPGTRLLVL.

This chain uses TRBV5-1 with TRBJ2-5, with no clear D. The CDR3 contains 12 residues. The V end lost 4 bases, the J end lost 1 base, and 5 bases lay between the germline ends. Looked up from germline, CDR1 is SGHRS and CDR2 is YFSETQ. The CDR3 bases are TGCGCCAGCAGCGAGGTCCAAGAGACCCAGTACTTC. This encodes CASSEVQETQYF.

CDR3 DNA: TGTGCCAGCAGCTCCCTCGGCGGTAGTATGGGCACCGGGGAGCTGTTTTTT. Its translation is CASSSLGGSMGTGELFF. V gene TRBV7-2 combines with J gene TRBJ2-2; D uncertain. Trimming pared 4 bases from V and 4 bases from J, leaving 19 bases between. This CDR3 comprises 17 residues. Germline lookup yields CDR1 SGHTA and CDR2 FQGNSA.

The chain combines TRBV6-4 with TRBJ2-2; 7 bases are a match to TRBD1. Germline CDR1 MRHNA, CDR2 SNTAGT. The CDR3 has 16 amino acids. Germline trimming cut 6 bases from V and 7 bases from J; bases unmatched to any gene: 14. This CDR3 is CASSKTGTSVYGELFF. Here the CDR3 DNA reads TGTGCCAGCAGCAAGACAGGGACCTCCGTATACGGGGAGCTGTTTTTT.

CDR3 amino acids: CASSYRGTGHLGTQYF. The DNA for the CDR3 is TGTGCCAGCAGCTACCGCGGGACAGGGCACCTGGGGACCCAGTACTTC. This sequence joins TRBV7-2 and TRBJ2-5, with 9 bases matching TRBD1. The V gene's germline CDR1 is SGHTA and CDR2 FQGNSA. V lost 4 bases, J lost 7 bases, and 13 bases stayed unmatched. The CDR3 extends over 16 amino acids.

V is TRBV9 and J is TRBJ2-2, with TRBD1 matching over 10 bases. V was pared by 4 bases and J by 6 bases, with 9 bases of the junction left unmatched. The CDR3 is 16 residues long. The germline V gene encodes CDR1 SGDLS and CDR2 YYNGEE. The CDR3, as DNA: TGTGCCAGCAGCACCCAGACAGGGGGCCTGGCCGGGGAGCTGTTTTTT. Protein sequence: CASSTQTGGLAGELFF.

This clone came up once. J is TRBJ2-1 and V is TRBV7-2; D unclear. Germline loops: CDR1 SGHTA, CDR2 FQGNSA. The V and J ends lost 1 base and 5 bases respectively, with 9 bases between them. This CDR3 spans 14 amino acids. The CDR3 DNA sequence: TGTGCCAGCAGCTTAGGCGTTTGGCACAATGAGCAGTTCTTC. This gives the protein CASSLGVWHNEQFF.

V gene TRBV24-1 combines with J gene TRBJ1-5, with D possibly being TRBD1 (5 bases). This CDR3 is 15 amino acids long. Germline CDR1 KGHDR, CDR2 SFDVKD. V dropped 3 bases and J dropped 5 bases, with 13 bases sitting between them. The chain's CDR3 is CATSDRQGYDQPQHF. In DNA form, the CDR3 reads TGTGCCACCAGTGATCGCCAGGGTTACGATCAGCCCCAGCATTTT.

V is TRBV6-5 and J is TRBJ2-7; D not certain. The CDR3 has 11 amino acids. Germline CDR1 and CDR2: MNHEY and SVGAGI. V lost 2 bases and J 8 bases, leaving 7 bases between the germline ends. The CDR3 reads CASSYASKQYF. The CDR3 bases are TGTGCCAGCAGTTACGCGAGTAAGCAGTACTTC.

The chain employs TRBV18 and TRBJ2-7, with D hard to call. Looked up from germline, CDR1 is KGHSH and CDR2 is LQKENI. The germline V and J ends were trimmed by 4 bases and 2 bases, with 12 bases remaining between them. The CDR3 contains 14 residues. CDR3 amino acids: CASSQPSEAYEQYF. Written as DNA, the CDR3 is TGTGCCAGCTCACAACCTTCCGAGGCCTACGAGCAGTACTTC.

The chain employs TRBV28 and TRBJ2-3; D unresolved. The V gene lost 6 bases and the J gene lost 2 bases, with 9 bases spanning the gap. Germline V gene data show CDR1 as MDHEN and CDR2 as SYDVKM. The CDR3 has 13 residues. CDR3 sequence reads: CASRTSATDTQYF. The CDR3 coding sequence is TGTGCCAGCAGGACATCTGCCACAGATACGCAGTATTTT.

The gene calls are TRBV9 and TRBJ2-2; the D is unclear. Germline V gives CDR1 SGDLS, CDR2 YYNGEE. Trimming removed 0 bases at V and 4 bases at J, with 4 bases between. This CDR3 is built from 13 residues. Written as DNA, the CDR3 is TGTGCCAGCAGCGTAGTATTCACCGGGGAGCTGTTTTTT. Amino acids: CASSVVFTGELFF. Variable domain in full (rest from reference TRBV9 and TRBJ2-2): DSGVTQTPKHLITATGQRVTLRCSPRSGDLSVYWYQQSLDQGLQFLIQYYNGEERAKGNILERFSAQQFPDLHSELNLSSLELGDSALYFCASSVVFTGELFFGEGSRLTVL.

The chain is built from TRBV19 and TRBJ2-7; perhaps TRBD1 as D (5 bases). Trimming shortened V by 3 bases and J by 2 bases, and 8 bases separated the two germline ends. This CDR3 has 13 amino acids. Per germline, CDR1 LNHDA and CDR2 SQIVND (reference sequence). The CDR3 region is CASSMETAYEQYF. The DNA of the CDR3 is TGTGCCAGTAGTATGGAGACAGCCTACGAGCAGTACTTC.

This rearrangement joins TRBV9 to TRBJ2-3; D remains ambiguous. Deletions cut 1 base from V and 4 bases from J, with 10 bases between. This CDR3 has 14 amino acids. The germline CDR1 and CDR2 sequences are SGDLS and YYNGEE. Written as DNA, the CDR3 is TGTGCCAGCAGCGTAATAGGAGAGTCAGATACGCAGTATTTT. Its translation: CASSVIGESDTQYF.

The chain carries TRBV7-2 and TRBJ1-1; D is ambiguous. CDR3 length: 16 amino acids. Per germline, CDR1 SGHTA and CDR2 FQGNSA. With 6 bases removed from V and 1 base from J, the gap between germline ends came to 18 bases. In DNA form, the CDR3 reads TGTGCCAGCAGACCACCCTCGGGCACCGGGAACACTGAAGCTTTCTTT. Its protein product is CASRPPSGTGNTEAFF.

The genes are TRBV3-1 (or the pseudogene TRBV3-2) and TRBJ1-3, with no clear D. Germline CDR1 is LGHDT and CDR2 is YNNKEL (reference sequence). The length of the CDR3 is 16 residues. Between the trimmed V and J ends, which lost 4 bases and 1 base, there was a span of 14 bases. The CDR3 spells CASSPKLRFSGNTIYF. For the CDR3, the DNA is TGTGCCAGCAGCCCGAAGTTGAGGTTTTCTGGAAACACCATATATTTT.

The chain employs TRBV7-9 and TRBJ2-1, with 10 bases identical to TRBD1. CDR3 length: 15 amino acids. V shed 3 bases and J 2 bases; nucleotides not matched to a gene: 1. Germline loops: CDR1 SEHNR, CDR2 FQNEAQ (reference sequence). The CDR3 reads CASSLGQGTYNEQFF. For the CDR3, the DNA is TGTGCCAGCAGCTTGGGACAGGGGACCTACAATGAGCAGTTCTTC. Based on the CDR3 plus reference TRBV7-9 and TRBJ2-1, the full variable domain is DTGVSQNPRHKITKRGQNVTFRCDPISEHNRLYWYRQTLGQGPEFLTYFQNEAQLEKSRLLSDRFSAERPKGSFSTLEIQRTEQGDSAMYLCASSLGQGTYNEQFFGPGTRLTVL.

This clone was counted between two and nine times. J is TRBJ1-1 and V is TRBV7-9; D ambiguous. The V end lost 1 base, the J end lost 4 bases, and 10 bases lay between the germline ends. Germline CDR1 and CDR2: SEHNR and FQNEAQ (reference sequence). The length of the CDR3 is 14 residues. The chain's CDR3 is CASSLVETGTEAFF. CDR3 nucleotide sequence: TGTGCCAGCAGCTTAGTTGAGACGGGCACTGAAGCTTTCTTT.

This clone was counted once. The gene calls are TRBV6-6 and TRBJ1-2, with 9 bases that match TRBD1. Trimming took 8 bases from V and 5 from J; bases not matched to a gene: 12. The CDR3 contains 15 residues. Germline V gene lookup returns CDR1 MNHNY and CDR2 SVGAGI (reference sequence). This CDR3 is CASSWEWTGEYGYTF. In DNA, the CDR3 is TGTGCCAGCTCATGGGAATGGACAGGGGAATATGGCTACACCTTC.

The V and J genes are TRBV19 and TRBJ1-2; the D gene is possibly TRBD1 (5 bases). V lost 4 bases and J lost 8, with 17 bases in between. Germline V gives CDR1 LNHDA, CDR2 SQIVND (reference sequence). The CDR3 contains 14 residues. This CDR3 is CASSKTGREGGYTF. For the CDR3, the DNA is TGTGCCAGTAGTAAGACGGGACGGGAAGGCGGCTACACCTTC.